Following are 24 T cell receptor beta chains from one sample sequenced in a study of CD8+ T cells in alopecia areata. RNA, once extracted, was reverse transcribed into cDNA for use as the sequencing template. Clones were read by immunoSEQ multiplex PCR, and TCRdb kept only the in-frame ones, dropping some. The table has 150,000 to 200,000 clones, roughly three fifths seen once; the top ten hold about 1.3%. Sample treatment: oral pan-JAK inhibitor, 5-10 mg twice daily. Specimen: CD4+ T cells sorted from blood, collected between weeks 49 and 50, from a patient treated with tofacitinib. These receptors came from a human donor with alopecia areata.

This chain links TRBV9 with TRBJ1-1; D ambiguous. CDR3 length: 15 amino acids. V was cut by 0 bases and J by 1 base, with 10 bases left in between. Germline V gene sequence: CDR1 SGDLS, CDR2 YYNGEE. CDR3 DNA sequence: TGTGCCAGCAGCGTAGGAGGGATGAGGAACACTGAAGCTTTCTTT. Translation gives CASSVGGMRNTEAFF.

The chain carries TRBV20-1 and TRBJ2-3; possible D gene TRBD2, 5 bases. CDR3 length: 11 amino acids. The germline gives CDR1 DFQATT, CDR2 SNEGSKA (reference sequence). The V and J ends lost 5 bases and 7 bases respectively, with 10 bases between them. CDR3 amino acids: CSAPTKHTQYF. Written as DNA, the CDR3 is TGCAGTGCTCCGACTAAGCATACGCAGTATTTT.

This chain connects TRBV29-1 to TRBJ2-6; perhaps TRBD2 as D (6 bases). The CDR3 is made up of 15 amino acids. Trimming removed 4 bases from V and 0 bases from J, with 10 bases in between. In germline, CDR1 is SQVTM, CDR2 ANQGSEA. The chain's CDR3 is CSVVSGVSGANVLTF. The CDR3 DNA sequence: TGCAGCGTTGTTTCGGGGGTCTCTGGGGCCAACGTCCTGACTTTC.

V usage is TRBV30 and J usage is TRBJ1-6; D not certain. CDR3 length: 13 amino acids. Trimming cost V 1 base and J 9 bases, with 10 bases left between them. CDR1 is GTSNPN, CDR2 SVGIG, per germline (reference sequence). The CDR3 sequence is CAWSGDDSSPLHF. The CDR3, as DNA: TGTGCCTGGAGTGGAGACGATTCTTCACCCCTCCACTTT.

The chain couples TRBV29-1 to TRBJ1-3; D remains ambiguous. The germline V and J ends were trimmed by 6 bases and 4 bases, with 10 bases remaining between them. The CDR3 covers 12 residues. Germline V gene data show CDR1 as SQVTM and CDR2 as ANQGSEA. The chain's CDR3 is CSVLQQGNTIYF. Here the CDR3 DNA reads TGCAGCGTGTTACAGCAAGGAAACACCATATATTTT.

The rearrangement links TRBV6-7 to TRBJ2-1, with 10 bases aligning to TRBD2. TRBV6-7 is flagged as an ORF with uncertain function. Unmatched junction bases numbered 21, after V lost 0 bases and J lost 10 bases. The length of the CDR3 is 20 residues. The CDR3 sequence: CASSYSPVWKRVAGGREQFF. In DNA, the CDR3 is TGTGCCAGCAGTTACTCTCCCGTCTGGAAGCGAGTAGCGGGGGGTCGGGAGCAGTTCTTC.

This clone was seen more than once but under ten times. J is TRBJ2-1 and V is TRBV4-1; D is undetermined. The V gene lost 1 base and the J gene lost 6 bases, with 16 bases spanning the gap. The CDR3 is 16 amino acids. CDR1 is MGHRA, CDR2 YSYEKL, per germline. This chain's CDR3 is CASSQVFTPPFNEQFF. CDR3 sequence (DNA): TGCGCCAGCAGCCAAGTATTTACGCCACCGTTCAATGAGCAGTTCTTC.

In this sample, this clone turned up a few times. The chain uses TRBV29-1 and TRBJ2-7; weak D call: TRBD1 (7 bases). CDR1 is SQVTM, CDR2 ANQGSEA, per germline. V was pared by 7 bases and J by 2 bases, with 18 bases between. CDR3 length: 14 residues. The CDR3 loop is CSAAPGGTTYEQYF. The CDR3 DNA reads as TGCAGCGCCGCCCCAGGGGGGACAACCTACGAGCAGTACTTC.

The chain carries TRBV27 and TRBJ2-4, with a possible D match to TRBD1 (5 bases). Germline V CDR1 and CDR2: MNHEY, SMNVEV (reference sequence). V gave up 5 bases and J gave up 2 bases, with 16 bases separating them. This CDR3 region has 16 residues. CDR3 bases: TGTGCCAGCAGTGGCAGGGATGGGTTCCCCAAAAACATTCAGTACTTC. Translated, it gives CASSGRDGFPKNIQYF.

The CDR3 coding sequence is TGCAGCGTTGATGGCGGGGGCCGGGATACGCAGTATTTT. Protein sequence: CSVDGGGRDTQYF. The chain joins TRBV29-1 to TRBJ2-3; possibly TRBD2 for D (7 bases). V was shortened by 3 bases and J by 6 bases, with 13 bases between the two germline ends. This CDR3 spans 13 amino acids. Germline CDR1 is SQVTM and CDR2 is ANQGSEA.

The chain recombines TRBV29-1 with TRBJ2-3, with D hard to call. The germline gives CDR1 SQVTM, CDR2 ANQGSEA. The CDR3 consists of 14 residues. Deletions cut 4 bases from V and 1 base from J, with 12 bases between. CDR3 sequence (DNA): TGCAGCGTTGTAGTGGGGTTACGCACAGATACGCAGTATTTT. It codes for CSVVVGLRTDTQYF.

The V and J genes are TRBV7-2 and TRBJ2-2; the D is unclear. V lost 0 bases, J lost 6 bases, and 8 bases lay in between. Per germline, CDR1 SGHTA and CDR2 FQGNSA. The CDR3 is 14 amino acids. CDR3 sequence: CASSLASLAGELFF. DNA for the CDR3: TGTGCCAGCAGCTTAGCCAGTTTGGCCGGGGAGCTGTTTTTT.

DNA for the CDR3: TGTGCCAGCAGTAGAGGACTAAATGAGCAGTTCTTC. Amino acids: CASSRGLNEQFF. The chain has TRBV6-5 and TRBJ2-1; possible D gene TRBD2, 6 bases. The CDR3 loop spans 12 amino acids. Trimming removed 5 bases from V and 7 bases from J, with 9 bases in between. Looked up from germline, CDR1 is MNHEY and CDR2 is SVGAGI.

This sequence joins TRBV6-5 and TRBJ1-6; a possible D gene is TRBD1 (5 bases). This CDR3 spans 12 amino acids. Germline CDR1 is MNHEY and CDR2 is SVGAGI. Trimming pared 6 bases from V and 8 bases from J, leaving 8 bases between. CDR3 amino acids: CASRTTDSPLHF. CDR3 nucleotide sequence: TGTGCCAGCAGAACGACAGATTCACCCCTCCACTTT.

In this sample, this clone turned up many times. This chain joins TRBV16 and TRBJ2-5; TRBD2 might be the D (6 bases). Per germline, CDR1 KGHSY and CDR2 FQNENV. The V gene lost 2 bases and the J gene lost 4 bases, with 11 bases spanning the gap. The CDR3 runs to 14 residues. The CDR3 is CASSQGGAGETQYF. CDR3 DNA sequence: TGTGCCAGCAGCCAAGGAGGGGCCGGAGAGACCCAGTACTTC.

This chain connects TRBV6-5 to TRBJ1-5, with 8 bases that match TRBD1. Germline lookup yields CDR1 MNHEY and CDR2 SVGAGI. V gave up 1 base and J gave up 6 bases; unmatched junction bases: 5. This CDR3 has 15 residues. CDR3 DNA: TGTGCCAGCAGTTACTTAGGACAGGGTGGTCAGCCCCAGCATTTT. Its translation is CASSYLGQGGQPQHF.

The chain carries TRBV14 and TRBJ2-3, with D possibly TRBD1 on 5 matching bases. From germline, CDR1 is SGHDN and CDR2 FVKESK. The CDR3 has 14 amino acids. The germline V and J ends were trimmed by 2 bases and 8 bases, with 14 bases remaining between them. CDR3 protein: CASSQLWEGATQYF. DNA for the CDR3: TGTGCCAGCAGCCAATTATGGGAAGGGGCTACGCAGTATTTT.

The V and J genes are TRBV4-3 and TRBJ2-5; 13 nucleotides line up with TRBD2. The CDR3 length is 16 residues. The germline V gene has CDR1 LGHNA and CDR2 YSLEER. V shed 4 bases and J 0 bases; nucleotides not matched to a gene: 2. CDR3: CASSLGTSGDQETQYF. The CDR3 DNA reads TGCGCCAGCAGCCTGGGGACTAGCGGGGACCAAGAGACCCAGTACTTC.

The V and J genes are TRBV7-9 and TRBJ1-2; the D gene is possibly TRBD1 (5 bases). CDR1 SEHNR and CDR2 FQNEAQ come from the germline V gene (reference sequence). The V gene lost 5 bases and the J gene lost 6 bases, with 10 bases spanning the gap. The CDR3 extends over 12 amino acids. CDR3: CASSLQGDGYTF. The CDR3 region has the DNA TGTGCCAGCAGCCTCCAAGGGGATGGCTACACCTTC.

This clone was picked up many times. This sequence joins TRBV5-1 and TRBJ2-1; possibly TRBD2 for D (6 bases). Germline V gene data show CDR1 as SGHRS and CDR2 as YFSETQ. V was clipped by 3 bases and J by 0 bases, with 10 bases between them. There are 15 residues in the CDR3. Here the CDR3 DNA reads TGCGCCAGCAGCTATAGCGGCCTCTCCTACAATGAGCAGTTCTTC. It yields the protein CASSYSGLSYNEQFF.

The chain employs TRBV30 and TRBJ1-6; tentative D call: TRBD1 (5 bases). CDR1 and CDR2 (germline): GTSNPN, SVGIG (reference sequence). CDR3 length: 13 amino acids. Trimming pared 4 bases from V and 9 bases from J, leaving 13 bases between. DNA of the CDR3: TGTGCCTGGAAGGAGGGGCCTGGTTCACCCCTCCACTTT. Amino acids: CAWKEGPGSPLHF.

The sample holds a few counts of this clone. V usage is TRBV6-6 and J usage is TRBJ1-6, with a weak D call TRBD1 (6 bases). The CDR3 consists of 14 residues. From germline, CDR1 is MNHNY and CDR2 SVGAGI (reference sequence). With 6 bases removed from V and 9 bases from J, the gap between germline ends came to 15 bases. The CDR3 loop reads CASRNRESSSPLHF. CDR3 DNA: TGTGCCAGCAGGAACAGGGAGAGTAGTTCACCCCTCCACTTT.

V is TRBV29-1 and J is TRBJ1-1; TRBD1 matches at 11 bases. V was clipped by 8 bases and J by 14 bases; unmatched bases: 13. The CDR3 sequence is 12 residues long. From germline, CDR1 is SQVTM and CDR2 ANQGSEA. CDR3 nucleotides: TGCAGCTCCCTGACGGGACAGGGGGAAGTCTTCTTT. Its translation is CSSLTGQGEVFF.

The chain employs TRBV10-2 and TRBJ1-5, with no clear D. CDR3 length: 14 amino acids. Deletions cut 2 bases from V and 2 bases from J, with 7 bases between. The V gene's germline CDR1 is WSHSY and CDR2 SAAADI. CDR3 sequence (DNA): TGCGCCAGCAGTGAGACTGACGGCAATCAGCCCCAGCATTTT. It codes for CASSETDGNQPQHF.